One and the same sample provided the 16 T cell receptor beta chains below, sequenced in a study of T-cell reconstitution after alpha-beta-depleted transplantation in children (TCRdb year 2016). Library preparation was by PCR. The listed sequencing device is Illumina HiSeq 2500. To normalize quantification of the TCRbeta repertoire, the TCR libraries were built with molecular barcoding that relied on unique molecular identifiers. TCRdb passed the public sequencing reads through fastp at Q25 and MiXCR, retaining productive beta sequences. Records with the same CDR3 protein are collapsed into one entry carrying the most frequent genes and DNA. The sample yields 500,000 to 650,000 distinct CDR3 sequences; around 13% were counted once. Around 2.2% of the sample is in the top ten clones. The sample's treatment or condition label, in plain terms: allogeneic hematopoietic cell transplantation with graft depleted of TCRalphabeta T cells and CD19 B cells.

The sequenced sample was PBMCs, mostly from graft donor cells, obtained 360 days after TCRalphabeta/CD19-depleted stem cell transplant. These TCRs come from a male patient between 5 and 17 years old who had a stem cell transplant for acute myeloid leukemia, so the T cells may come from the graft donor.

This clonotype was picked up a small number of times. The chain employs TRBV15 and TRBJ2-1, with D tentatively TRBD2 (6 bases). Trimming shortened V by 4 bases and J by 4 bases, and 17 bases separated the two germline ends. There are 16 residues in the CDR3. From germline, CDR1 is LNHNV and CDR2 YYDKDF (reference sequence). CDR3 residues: CATSNTRVADYNEQFF. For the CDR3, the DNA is TGTGCCACCAGCAACACGCGGGTAGCGGATTACAATGAGCAGTTCTTC. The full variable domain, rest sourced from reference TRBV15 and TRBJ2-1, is DAMVIQNPRYQVTQFGKPVTLSCSQTLNHNVMYWYQQKSSQAPKLLFHYYDKDFNNEADTPDNFQSRRPNTSFCFLDIRSPGLGDTAMYLCATSNTRVADYNEQFFGPGTRLTVL.

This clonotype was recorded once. CDR3 loop: CASSLTATSSNHNEQFF. Here the CDR3 DNA reads TGTGCCAGCAGCTTAACGGCTACTAGCAGTAACCACAATGAGCAGTTCTTC. This rearrangement joins TRBV7-3 to TRBJ2-1; weak D call: TRBD2 (6 bases). V lost 0 bases and J lost 5, with 17 bases in between. In germline, CDR1 is SGHTA, CDR2 FQGTGA. The CDR3 contains 17 residues.

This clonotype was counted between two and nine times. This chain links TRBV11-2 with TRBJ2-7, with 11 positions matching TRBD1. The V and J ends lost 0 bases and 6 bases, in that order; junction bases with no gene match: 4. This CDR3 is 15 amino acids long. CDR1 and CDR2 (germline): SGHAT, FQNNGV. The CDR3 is CASSLDWGTGGEQYF. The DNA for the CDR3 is TGTGCCAGCAGCTTAGATTGGGGGACAGGGGGCGAGCAGTACTTC. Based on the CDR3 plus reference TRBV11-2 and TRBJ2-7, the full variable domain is EAGVAQSPRYKIIEKRQSVAFWCNPISGHATLYWYQQILGQGPKLLIQFQNNGVVDDSQLPKDRFSAERLKGVDSTLKIQPAKLEDSAVYLCASSLDWGTGGEQYFGPGTRLTVT.

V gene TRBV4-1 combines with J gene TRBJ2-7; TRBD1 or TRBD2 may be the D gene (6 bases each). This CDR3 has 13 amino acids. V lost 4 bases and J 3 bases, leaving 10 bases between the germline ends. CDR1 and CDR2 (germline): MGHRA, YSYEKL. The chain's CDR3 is CASSRGTYYEQYF. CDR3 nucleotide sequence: TGCGCCAGCAGCCGCGGGACATACTACGAGCAGTACTTC.

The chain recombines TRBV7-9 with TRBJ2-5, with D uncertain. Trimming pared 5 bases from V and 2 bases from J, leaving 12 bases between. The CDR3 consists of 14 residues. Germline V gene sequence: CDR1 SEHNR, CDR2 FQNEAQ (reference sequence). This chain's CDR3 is CASSESLGQETQYF. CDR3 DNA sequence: TGTGCCAGCAGCGAGAGTCTGGGGCAAGAGACCCAGTACTTC. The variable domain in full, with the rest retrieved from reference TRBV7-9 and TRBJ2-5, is DTGVSQNPRHKITKRGQNVTFRCDPISEHNRLYWYRQTLGQGPEFLTYFQNEAQLEKSRLLSDRFSAERPKGSFSTLEIQRTEQGDSAMYLCASSESLGQETQYFGPGTRLLVL.

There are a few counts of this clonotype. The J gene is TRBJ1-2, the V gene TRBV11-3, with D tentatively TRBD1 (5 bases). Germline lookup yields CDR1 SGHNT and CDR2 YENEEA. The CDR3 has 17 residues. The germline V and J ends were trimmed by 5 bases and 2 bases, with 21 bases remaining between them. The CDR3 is CASSRRGMDGANYGYTF. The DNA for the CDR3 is TGTGCCAGCAGCCGGCGCGGCATGGACGGGGCAAACTATGGCTACACCTTC.

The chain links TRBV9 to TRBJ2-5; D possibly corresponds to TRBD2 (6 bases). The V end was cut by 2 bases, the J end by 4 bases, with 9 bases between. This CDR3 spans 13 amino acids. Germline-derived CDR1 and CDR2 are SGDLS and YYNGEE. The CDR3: CASSVTSRETQYF. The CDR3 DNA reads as TGTGCCAGCAGCGTCACTAGCAGAGAGACCCAGTACTTC. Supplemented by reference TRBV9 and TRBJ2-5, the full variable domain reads DSGVTQTPKHLITATGQRVTLRCSPRSGDLSVYWYQQSLDQGLQFLIQYYNGEERAKGNILERFSAQQFPDLHSELNLSSLELGDSALYFCASSVTSRETQYFGPGTRLLVL.

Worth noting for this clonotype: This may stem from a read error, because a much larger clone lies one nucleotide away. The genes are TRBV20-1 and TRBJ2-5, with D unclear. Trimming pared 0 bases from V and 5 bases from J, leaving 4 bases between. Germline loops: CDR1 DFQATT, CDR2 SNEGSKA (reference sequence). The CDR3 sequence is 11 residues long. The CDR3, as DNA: TGCAGTGCTAGAGATTTCGAGACCCAGTACTTC. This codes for CSARDFETQYF.

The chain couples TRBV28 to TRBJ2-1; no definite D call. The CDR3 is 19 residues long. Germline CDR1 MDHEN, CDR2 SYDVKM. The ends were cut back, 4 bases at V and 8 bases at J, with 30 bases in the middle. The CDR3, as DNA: TGTGCCAGCAGTTCTCGACTTGCCGATTCCAATATGAAACCCGATGAGCAGTTCTTC. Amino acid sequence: CASSSRLADSNMKPDEQFF.

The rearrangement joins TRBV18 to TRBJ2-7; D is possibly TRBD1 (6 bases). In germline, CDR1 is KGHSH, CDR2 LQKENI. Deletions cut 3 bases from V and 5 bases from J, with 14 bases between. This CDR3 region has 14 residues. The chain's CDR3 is CASSPGTLPNEQYF. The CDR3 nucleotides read TGTGCCAGCTCACCCGGGACATTACCCAACGAGCAGTACTTC.

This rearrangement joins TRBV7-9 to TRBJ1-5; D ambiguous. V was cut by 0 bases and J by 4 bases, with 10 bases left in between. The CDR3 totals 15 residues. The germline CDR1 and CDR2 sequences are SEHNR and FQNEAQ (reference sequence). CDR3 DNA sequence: TGTGCCAGCAGCTTAGCGCTGGACGGGAATCAGCCCCAGCATTTT. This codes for CASSLALDGNQPQHF.

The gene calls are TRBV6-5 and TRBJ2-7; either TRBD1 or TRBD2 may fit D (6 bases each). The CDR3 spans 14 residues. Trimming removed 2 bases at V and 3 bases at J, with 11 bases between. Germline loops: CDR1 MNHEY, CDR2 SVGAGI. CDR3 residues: CASSYEGGRYEQYF. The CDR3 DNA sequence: TGTGCCAGCAGTTACGAGGGGGGACGCTACGAGCAGTACTTC.

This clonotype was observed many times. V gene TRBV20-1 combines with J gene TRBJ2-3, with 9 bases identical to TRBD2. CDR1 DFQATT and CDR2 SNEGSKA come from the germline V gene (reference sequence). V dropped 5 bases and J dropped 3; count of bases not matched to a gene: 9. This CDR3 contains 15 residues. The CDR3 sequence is CSASLKREVTDTQYF. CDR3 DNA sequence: TGCAGTGCTTCGCTTAAGCGGGAGGTTACAGATACGCAGTATTTT.

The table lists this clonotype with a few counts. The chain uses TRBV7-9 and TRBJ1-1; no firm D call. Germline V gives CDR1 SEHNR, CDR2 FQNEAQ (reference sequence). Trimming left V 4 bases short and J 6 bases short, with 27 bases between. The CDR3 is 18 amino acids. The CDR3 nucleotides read TGTGCCAGCAGCTCGAGTCAAATGGGGATGTTCGCGTTTGCTGAAGCTTTCTTT. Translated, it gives CASSSSQMGMFAFAEAFF.

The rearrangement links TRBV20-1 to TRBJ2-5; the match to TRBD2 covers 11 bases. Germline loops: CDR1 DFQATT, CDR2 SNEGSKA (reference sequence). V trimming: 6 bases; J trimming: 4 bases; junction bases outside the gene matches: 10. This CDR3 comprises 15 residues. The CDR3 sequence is CSALPSGRMRETQYF. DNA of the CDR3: TGCAGTGCCCTCCCTAGCGGGAGGATGCGAGAGACCCAGTACTTC.

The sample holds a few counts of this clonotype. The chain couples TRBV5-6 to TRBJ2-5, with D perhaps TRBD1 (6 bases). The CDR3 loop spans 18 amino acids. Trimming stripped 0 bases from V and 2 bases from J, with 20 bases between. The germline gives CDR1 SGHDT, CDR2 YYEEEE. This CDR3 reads CASSLDPGHRVIQETQYF. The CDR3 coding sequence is TGTGCCAGCAGCTTGGATCCCGGCCACAGGGTTATTCAAGAGACCCAGTACTTC.